Each of the 6 T cell receptor beta chains below was sequenced from the same sample in a study of cytomegalovirus exposure and HLA in healthy donors. Amplification used 60 Vbeta primers and 13 Jbeta primers. The assay was immunoSEQ multiplex PCR, and TCRdb's table has in-frame clones only and misses some. This sample has hundreds of thousands of clones, with about 81% found just once. The material sequenced was PBMCs. The origin of the receptors is a man aged 35 to 55 in good health and CMV-seropositive.

This clone was seen more than once but under ten times. The V call is TRBV7-9, the J call TRBJ1-1, with D perhaps matching TRBD1 (6 bases). This CDR3 has 14 residues. The germline CDR1 and CDR2 sequences are SEHNR and FQNEAQ (reference sequence). Trimming removed 5 bases from V and 2 bases from J, with 12 bases in between. The chain's CDR3 is CASSPGQINTEAFF. Here the CDR3 DNA reads TGTGCCAGCAGCCCAGGACAGATAAACACTGAAGCTTTCTTT.

The rearrangement joins TRBV11-3 to TRBJ1-2; D perhaps matches TRBD1 (6 bases). The germline CDR1 and CDR2 sequences are SGHNT and YENEEA. The CDR3 contains 15 residues. V lost 5 bases, J lost 5 bases, and 18 bases lay in between. The CDR3 is CASSPGGGRGYGYTF. In nucleotides, the CDR3 is TGTGCCAGCAGCCCGGGAGGGGGGCGCGGGTATGGCTACACCTTC.

This chain links TRBV20-1 with TRBJ2-1; D gene unclear. This CDR3 is 11 amino acids long. Deletions cut 5 bases from V and 10 bases from J, with 12 bases between. Germline CDR1 is DFQATT and CDR2 is SNEGSKA (reference sequence). Written as DNA, the CDR3 is TGCAGTGCTCCAAGAGGTAAGGAGCAGTTCTTC. Translation: CSAPRGKEQFF.

The chain couples TRBV2 to TRBJ2-5, with D unclear. V lost 6 bases and J lost 2, with 10 bases in between. Germline V CDR1 and CDR2: SNHLY, FYNNEI. This CDR3 is 13 amino acids long. The CDR3 region is CASREVDQETQYF. The CDR3 nucleotides are TGTGCCAGCAGAGAGGTGGATCAAGAGACCCAGTACTTC. The full variable domain, rest sourced from reference TRBV2 and TRBJ2-5, is EPEVTQTPSHQVTQMGQEVILRCVPISNHLYFYWYRQILGQKVEFLVSFYNNEISEKSEIFDDQFSVERPDGSNFTLKIRSTKLEDSAMYFCASREVDQETQYFGPGTRLLVL.

DNA for the CDR3: TGTGCCAGCAGCTTAGAGACAGGGGGATTGATGGAGACCCAGTACTTC. This encodes CASSLETGGLMETQYF. The chain is built from TRBV7-9 and TRBJ2-5; 9 nucleotides agree with TRBD1. Germline-derived CDR1 and CDR2 are SEHNR and FQNEAQ (reference sequence). The length of the CDR3 is 16 residues. V lost 1 base, J lost 5 bases, and 8 bases stayed unmatched. Filled out from reference TRBV7-9 and TRBJ2-5, the complete variable domain reads DTGVSQNPRHKITKRGQNVTFRCDPISEHNRLYWYRQTLGQGPEFLTYFQNEAQLEKSRLLSDRFSAERPKGSFSTLEIQRTEQGDSAMYLCASSLETGGLMETQYFGPGTRLLVL.

This rearrangement joins TRBV19 to TRBJ1-1; 8 bases line up with TRBD1. Germline V gene lookup returns CDR1 LNHDA and CDR2 SQIVND (reference sequence). The CDR3 loop spans 14 amino acids. In DNA, the CDR3 is TGTGCTTCAGACAGGGGAATGGGCACCACTGAAGCTTTCTTT. Amino acid sequence: CASDRGMGTTEAFF.